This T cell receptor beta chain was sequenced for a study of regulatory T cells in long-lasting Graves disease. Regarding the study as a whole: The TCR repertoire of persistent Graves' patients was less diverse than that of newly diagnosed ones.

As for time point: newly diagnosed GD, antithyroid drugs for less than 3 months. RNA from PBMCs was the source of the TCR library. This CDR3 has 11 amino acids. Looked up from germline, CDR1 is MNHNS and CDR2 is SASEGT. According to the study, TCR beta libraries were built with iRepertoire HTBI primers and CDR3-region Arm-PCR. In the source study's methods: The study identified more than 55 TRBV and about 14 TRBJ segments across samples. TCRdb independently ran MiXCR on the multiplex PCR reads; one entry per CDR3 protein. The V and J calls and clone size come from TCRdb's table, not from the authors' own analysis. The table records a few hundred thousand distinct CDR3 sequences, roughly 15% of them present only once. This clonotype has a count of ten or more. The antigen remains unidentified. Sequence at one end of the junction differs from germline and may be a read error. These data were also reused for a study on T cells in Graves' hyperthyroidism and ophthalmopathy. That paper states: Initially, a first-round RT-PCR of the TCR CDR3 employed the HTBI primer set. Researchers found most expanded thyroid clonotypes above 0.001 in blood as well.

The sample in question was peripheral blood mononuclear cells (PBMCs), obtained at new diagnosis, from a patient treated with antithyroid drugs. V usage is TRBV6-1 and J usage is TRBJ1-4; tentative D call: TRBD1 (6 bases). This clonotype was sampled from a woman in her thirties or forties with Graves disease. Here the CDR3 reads CASRRTVSSVF. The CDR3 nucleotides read TGTGCCAGCAGGCGGACAGTCTCCTCGGTTTTT.